The present T cell receptor (beta chain) was sequenced within a study of control samples from healthy donors and cancer patients. The table came from immunoSEQ multiplex PCR; TCRdb's copy has only in-frame clones and leaves some out. The sample yields 45,000 or so clones, around 93% seen once. The CDR3 totals 13 residues. V was clipped by 0 bases and J by 4 bases, with 9 bases between them. Germline V lookup: CDR1 GTSNPN, CDR2 SVGIG (reference sequence). Material for sequencing was PBMCs. The chain is built from TRBV30 and TRBJ1-2, with D uncertain. The clonotype was recovered from a woman aged 40-49 years with head and neck cancer. The CDR3 DNA follows: TGTGCCTGGAGTGTAAACAGCCCCTATGGCTACACCTTC. Translated: CAWSVNSPYGYTF.